Shown below are 15 T cell receptor beta chains from a single sample sequenced in a study of T-cell reconstitution after alpha-beta-depleted transplantation in children. For TCRbeta, the library was prepared with unique molecular identifiers. Each CDR3 protein is one row after TCRdb ran MiXCR on the PCR reads. The repertoire has hundreds of thousands of distinct CDR3 sequences, 12% of them found once; the top ten carry about 2.6%. The material sequenced was PBMCs from the stem cell graft donor, taken from the stem cell graft. The receptors were gathered from a human donor who donated a stem cell graft to a child with acute lymphoblastic leukemia.

This clonotype has a count of ten or more. The chain joins TRBV7-8 to TRBJ2-5, with D unresolved. The V end was cut by 2 bases, the J end by 5 bases, with 21 bases between. This CDR3 has 17 residues. Germline-derived CDR1 and CDR2 are SGHVS and FQNEAQ. Here the CDR3 DNA reads TGTGCCAGCAGCTTATACCTCCCCGGTTTTGTGGGGGAGACCCAGTACTTC. Its protein product is CASSLYLPGFVGETQYF.

This clonotype was detected many times. The gene calls are TRBV25-1 and TRBJ2-3, with 7 positions matching TRBD1. The CDR3 runs to 12 residues. Unmatched junction bases numbered 3, after V lost 4 bases and J lost 8 bases. Germline V gives CDR1 MGHDK, CDR2 SYGVNS. CDR3 protein: CASSAPGGTQYF. The DNA for the CDR3 is TGTGCCAGCAGTGCTCCAGGGGGTACGCAGTATTTT.

This clonotype showed up many times. The rearrangement joins TRBV7-3 to TRBJ2-3; 16 bases agree with TRBD2. The CDR3 loop spans 18 amino acids. Germline V gives CDR1 SGHTA, CDR2 FQGTGA. Germline trimming cut 4 bases from V and 2 bases from J; bases unmatched to any gene: 6. CDR3: CASSYSGTSGRATDTQYF. CDR3 nucleotides: TGTGCCAGCAGCTACTCCGGGACTAGCGGGAGGGCCACAGATACGCAGTATTTT.

This clonotype was found many times. J is TRBJ2-2 and V is TRBV28, with D possibly being TRBD1 (5 bases). V lost 8 bases, J lost 3 bases, and 13 bases lay in between. This CDR3 contains 14 residues. Germline V gives CDR1 MDHEN, CDR2 SYDVKM. CDR3 coding DNA: TGTGCCAGCGGCCGAGACAGCGACACCGGGGAGCTGTTTTTT. Encoded protein: CASGRDSDTGELFF.

In regard to this clonotype: A much larger clone is a single base away; this may be a read error. The chain uses TRBV6-2 or TRBV6-3 and TRBJ2-1, with no clear D. The CDR3 runs to 15 residues. Trimming took off 2 bases at V and 4 bases at J, with 12 bases between the two ends. Germline V gives CDR1 MNHEY, CDR2 SVGEGT. DNA of the CDR3: TGTGCCAGCAGTTACCGGATAGAGGAGTACAATGAGCAGTTCTTC. It specifies CASSYRIEEYNEQFF.

This clonotype was counted ten times or more. The CDR3 DNA is TGTGCCAGCAGCTTAGGCGTAGGGGGGATGGGCAATCAGCCCCAGCATTTT. This codes for CASSLGVGGMGNQPQHF. The rearrangement links TRBV7-2 to TRBJ1-5, with D tentatively TRBD1 (6 bases). In germline, CDR1 is SGHTA, CDR2 FQGNSA. Trimming took 1 base from V and 2 from J, leaving 15 bases between them. This CDR3 spans 17 amino acids.

This clonotype occurred many times. The rearrangement links TRBV12-3 or TRBV12-4 to TRBJ2-1; TRBD2 aligns across 8 bases. CDR3 size: 15 residues. V was pared by 6 bases and J by 6 bases, with 10 bases of the junction left unmatched. The CDR3 loop is CASSPALAGTNEQFF. The CDR3 DNA follows: TGTGCCAGCAGCCCCGCGTTAGCGGGAACCAATGAGCAGTTCTTC.

This clonotype has a count of ten or more. The V and J genes are TRBV29-1 and TRBJ2-7; no clear D. Germline assignment: CDR1 SQVTM and CDR2 ANQGSEA. The CDR3 runs to 14 residues. V lost 2 bases to trimming and J lost 5 bases, with 16 bases between them. CDR3 bases: TGCAGCGTTGAATTGGACGCCACCTTAGACGAGCAGTACTTC. Its protein is CSVELDATLDEQYF.

The chain carries TRBV5-1 and TRBJ2-1; tentatively, D is TRBD2 (6 bases). The CDR3 runs to 14 residues. V was shortened by 7 bases and J by 1 base, with 12 bases between the two germline ends. Germline loops: CDR1 SGHRS, CDR2 YFSETQ. Here the CDR3 reads CASFGGKSYNEQFF. The CDR3 bases are TGCGCCAGCTTCGGAGGGAAGTCCTACAATGAGCAGTTCTTC.

Remarks on this clonotype: A single base separates this from a much larger clone, so it may be a read error. Lacking the conserved final phenylalanine or tryptophan, this CDR3 likely reflects a read error. CDR3 protein: CASSSKGPDTQYL. The CDR3 region has the DNA TGTGCCAGCAGTTCCAAAGGGCCGGATACGCAGTATTTA. V usage is TRBV7-9 and J usage is TRBJ2-3; D unresolved. Deletions cut 6 bases from V and 6 bases from J, with 13 bases between. Germline lookup yields CDR1 SEHNR and CDR2 FQNEAQ (reference sequence). The CDR3 is made up of 13 amino acids.

This clonotype came up many times. This chain links TRBV20-1 with TRBJ2-1, with D perhaps TRBD1 (6 bases). This CDR3 comprises 14 residues. Germline V CDR1 and CDR2: DFQATT, SNEGSKA (reference sequence). V gave up 3 bases and J gave up 8 bases, with 17 bases separating them. The CDR3 reads CSASWQGSTYEQFF. CDR3 bases: TGCAGTGCTAGTTGGCAGGGGTCTACATATGAGCAGTTCTTC.

This clonotype came up many times. The J gene is TRBJ2-4, the V gene TRBV7-2; the D gene is possibly TRBD2 (6 bases). V dropped 3 bases and J dropped 5 bases, with 11 bases sitting between them. The CDR3 runs to 14 residues. From germline, CDR1 is SGHTA and CDR2 FQGNSA. CDR3 bases: TGTGCCAGCAGCTTGGACTATAGGGAAAACATTCAGTACTTC. It specifies CASSLDYRENIQYF.

This clonotype was found many times. The chain uses TRBV6-5 and TRBJ2-5; 8 bases line up with TRBD2. The CDR3 spans 13 residues. The germline V gene encodes CDR1 MNHEY and CDR2 SVGAGI. V gave up 6 bases and J gave up 9 bases; unmatched junction bases: 9. CDR3 loop: CASSGRGLGPQYF. CDR3 bases: TGTGCCAGCAGCGGGAGGGGTTTGGGACCCCAGTACTTC.

Ten or more counts support this clonotype. The chain combines TRBV6-1 with TRBJ1-1; maybe TRBD1 (6 bases). With 6 bases removed from V and 2 bases from J, the gap between germline ends came to 16 bases. In germline, CDR1 is MNHNS, CDR2 SASEGT. The CDR3 sequence is 15 residues long. CDR3 loop: CASSHQVDSNTEAFF. The DNA of the CDR3 is TGTGCCAGCAGCCATCAGGTGGACAGTAACACTGAAGCTTTCTTT.

This clonotype was seen ten or more times. This chain uses TRBV28 with TRBJ1-2, with no clear D. This CDR3 has 13 residues. Germline V CDR1 and CDR2: MDHEN, SYDVKM. The V gene lost 4 bases and the J gene lost 8 bases, with 14 bases spanning the gap. The DNA for the CDR3 is TGTGCCAGCAGTTCCCCGGGAGGAAACGGCTACACCTTC. Protein sequence: CASSSPGGNGYTF.